This T cell receptor beta chain emerged from a study of blood T cell repertoires in COVID-19. In the study overall: Specimens from acute and convalescent COVID-19 originated in the United States, Italy and Spain. PBMCs, B-cell-depleted T cells, or T cells were the source of the cDNA or gDNA that made up the material.

The V end was cut by 2 bases, the J end by 4 bases, with 14 bases between. CDR3 length: 15 amino acids. Germline V lookup: CDR1 KGHSH, CDR2 LQKENI. Original processing methods: Reference gene primer amplification yielded estimated nucleated cell counts. Measured with immunoSEQ multiplex PCR; TCRdb has only the in-frame clones, and not every one. Clonal size and the V and J genes are those of that table, whereas D and trimming came from the DNA. The sample records 200,000 to 300,000 clones, just over 85% being singletons. This TCR came from a man older than 75 with acute or convalescent COVID-19. This rearrangement joins TRBV18 to TRBJ1-2; D not certain. The sample was peripheral blood. The CDR3 nucleotides read TGTGCCAGCTCACCATCGACTGATCGAAGCTATGGCTACACCTTC. It yields the protein CASSPSTDRSYGYTF.